This T cell receptor (beta chain) emerged from a study of blood T cell repertoires in COVID-19. Across the study: Specimens from acute and convalescent COVID-19 originated in the United States, Italy and Spain. Sources were T cells, B-cell-depleted T cells, or PBMCs; the material itself was cDNA or gDNA.

Under the authors' procedure: Reference gene primer amplification gave nucleated cell count estimates. Sequencing was performed with immunoSEQ multiplex PCR; in TCRdb, only in-frame clones are kept and a portion is missing. V and J calls and clone size are copied from that table; D and trimming were computed from the DNA. This repertoire shows 88,000 or so clones, around 79% found once; its top ten account for about 24%. Germline V gene lookup returns CDR1 SGHTA and CDR2 FQGNSA. J gave up 3 bases and V 1 base, and 1 base lay outside the gene matches. This CDR3 comprises 15 residues. This chain uses TRBV7-2 with TRBJ2-1, with 9 bases fitting TRBD1. The sequencing input was peripheral blood. This receptor was identified in a human donor in a cohort sampled during active COVID-19. The CDR3 protein is CASSLEGQGYNEQFF. The CDR3 coding sequence is TGTGCCAGCAGCTTAGAGGGACAGGGCTACAATGAGCAGTTCTTC.